This T cell receptor beta chain was obtained from a study of cytomegalovirus exposure and HLA in healthy donors. Study at large: Most donors, roughly 82% of 398 genotyped, fell in the Caucasian-associated ancestry cluster. Findings and limits, study-wide: Cytomegalovirus status was reportedly diagnosed by the classifier with high sensitivity and specificity. Versus the approximately 720-donor mean, an Asian-associated ancestry cluster reportedly showed fewer N-insertions in a later analysis.

Germline trimming cut 8 bases from V and 2 bases from J; bases unmatched to any gene: 8. The CDR3 runs 15 residues. CDR1 and CDR2 (germline): LNHDA, SQIVND (reference sequence). About this clone itself: Its antigen remains unidentified.

The PCR employed 60 Vbeta primers together with 13 Jbeta primers. Original processing notes: Later analysis identified roughly 82 million unique TCR beta chains, approximately 11 million shared. The data were produced by immunoSEQ multiplex PCR, yet TCRdb's version contains in-frame clones alone and is incomplete. The DNA gave D and trimming, while V, J and clone size come from that table. The specimen's table records 63,000 or so clones. The chain has TRBV19 and TRBJ2-2; the match to TRBD1 covers 7 bases. The specimen sequenced was PBMCs. The TCR comes from a boy aged 5-17 years in good health and CMV-seronegative. CDR3 residues: CASFHRTGNTGELFF. The CDR3 DNA is TGTGCCAGTTTTCACCGGACAGGTAACACCGGGGAGCTGTTTTTT.